This is a list of T cell receptor beta chains from one sample in a study of T-cell reconstitution after alpha-beta-depleted transplantation in children. One entry per CDR3 protein, called by TCRdb with MiXCR from the PCR reads. The sample records 700,000 or so distinct CDR3 sequences, around 13% being singletons. The sequencing used PBMCs, collected before TCRalphabeta/CD19-depleted stem cell transplant. The source is a girl aged 2 to 9 with congenital amegakaryocytic thrombocytopenia, due to receive a stem cell transplant. Both conserved end residues are part of each CDR3. The order of the fields is D gene, clone size, J gene, V gene, CDR3 DNA, CDR3 protein. D genes are given only for firm matches. The listing skips clone size in some rows; elsewhere it reads once, few, many or a size class.

NA few TRBJ2-7 TRBV5-1 TGCGCCAGCAGCCCCTGGGACGTCAAGGGCTACGAGCAGTACTTC CASSPWDVKGYEQYF
NA few TRBJ2-7 TRBV9 TGTGCCAGCAGCGTAGGAGGTAGCGTCCTCTCCTACGAGCAGTACTTC CASSVGGSVLSYEQYF
NA many TRBJ1-1 TRBV5-1 TGCGCCAGCAGCCCCGTGGGGTTCACTGAAGCTTTCTTT CASSPVGFTEAFF
NA NA TRBJ1-2 TRBV5-1 TGCGCCAGCAGCGATGGAGGGGCGGGCTATGGCTACACCTTC CASSDGGAGYGYTF
NA many TRBJ2-1 TRBV5-1 TGCGCCAGCACTTTTCGCTCTTGGTCCAGTTCCCCCAATGAGCAGTTCTTC CASTFRSWSSSPNEQFF
NA many TRBJ2-5 TRBV29-1 TGCAGCGTTGTAAAGGGTCTCTGGGAGACCCAGTACTTC CSVVKGLWETQYF
TRBD1 few TRBJ1-6 TRBV9 TGTGCCAGCAGCGTAGGTGGGACAGCGTATAATTCACCCCTCCACTTT CASSVGGTAYNSPLHF
NA many TRBJ1-1 TRBV15 TGTGCCACCAGCAGAGTAGGGGAGATGGTCACTGAAGCTTTCTTT CATSRVGEMVTEAFF
NA many TRBJ1-1 TRBV29-1 TGCAGCGTTGAAGAACAGATGAACACTGAAGCTTTCTTT CSVEEQMNTEAFF
NA NA TRBJ2-7 TRBV29-1 TGCAACGTTTGGGGGACCACAGGCGAGCAGTACTTC CNVWGTTGEQYF
NA NA TRBJ1-2 TRBV5-1 TGCGCCAGCAGCTTGGCCGACAGGAACTATGGCTACACCTTC CASSLADRNYGYTF
NA many TRBJ2-3 TRBV29-1 TGCAGCGCCTCTTTACCGGTAGGAGGGGCAGATACGCAGTATTTT CSASLPVGGADTQYF
TRBD2 few TRBJ2-4 TRBV11-2 TGTGCCAGCAGCTTAGGGTTAGGGCTAGCGGGAGGGAAAGCCAAAAACATTCAGTACTTC CASSLGLGLAGGKAKNIQYF
TRBD2 NA TRBJ2-1 TRBV27 TGTGCCAGCAGTTTAAATAGCGGGAGCCGGTTCGCTGAGCAGTTCTTC CASSLNSGSRFAEQFF
NA many TRBJ2-5 TRBV29-1 TGCAGCGTTGAAGTTTCGGGTTACGGGTCAGAGACCCAGTACTTC CSVEVSGYGSETQYF
NA many TRBJ1-1 TRBV5-1 TGCGCCAGCAGCACGCAGGGATCGAACACTGAAGCTTTCTTT CASSTQGSNTEAFF
NA few TRBJ2-2 TRBV7-8 TGTGCCAGCAGCCCCCCGAGGCTGAACACCGGGGAGCTGTTTTTT CASSPPRLNTGELFF
NA many TRBJ2-1 TRBV12-3/TRBV12-4 TGTGCCAGCAGTTTGGGGGAATTGAATGAGCAGTTCTTC CASSLGELNEQFF
NA NA TRBJ2-7 TRBV3-1 TGTGCCAGCAGCCCGGAGGCTACCTACGAGCAGTACTTC CASSPEATYEQYF
NA many TRBJ2-1 TRBV5-1 TGCGCCAGCAGCTTGGCTCCAGGGGCCTACAATGAGCAGTTCTTC CASSLAPGAYNEQFF
NA NA TRBJ2-1 TRBV29-1 TGCAGCGTTGAGTACCGGCGGGAGCAGTTCTTC CSVEYRREQFF
NA few TRBJ1-3 TRBV7-8 TGTGCCAGCAGCTTAAACTCTGGAGCCTCTGGAAACACCATATATTTT CASSLNSGASGNTIYF
NA few TRBJ2-5 TRBV11-2 TGTGCCAGCAGCTCCCCTCGGGTAGAGACCCAGTACTTC CASSSPRVETQYF
TRBD1 NA TRBJ2-3 TRBV5-5 TGTGCCAGCAGCTCGAATCCATACAGGGGAGAGGTCACAGATACGCAGTATTTT CASSSNPYRGEVTDTQYF
NA few TRBJ2-7 TRBV5-1 TGCGCCAGCAGCTTGGAATTCGGGTCGGGAGAGCAGTACTTC CASSLEFGSGEQYF
NA many TRBJ2-3 TRBV3-1 TGTGCCAGCAGCCAAGGCCTCTCCACAGATACGCAGTATTTT CASSQGLSTDTQYF
NA few TRBJ2-3 TRBV5-1 TGCGCCAGCAGCTTGACCCTGGGCACAGATACGCAGTATTTT CASSLTLGTDTQYF
NA many TRBJ2-1 TRBV5-1 TGCGCCAGCAGCTTGGTGCTCCAAGGCTCCTACAATGAGCAGTTCTTC CASSLVLQGSYNEQFF
TRBD2 NA TRBJ2-1 TRBV20-1 TGCAGTGCTCGACCGCGGACTAGCGGAACCTACAATGAGCAGTTCTTC CSARPRTSGTYNEQFF
TRBD1 NA TRBJ2-7 TRBV28 TGTGCCAGCAGTTTATCGACAGGGGGCAACTACGAGCAGTACTTC CASSLSTGGNYEQYF
NA NA TRBJ2-2 TRBV5-5 TGTGCCAGCAGCTTGTTCTCCGTGAACACCGGGGAGCTGTTTTTT CASSLFSVNTGELFF
NA few TRBJ2-1 TRBV20-1 TGCAGTGCCCCAGGGAAGGGTAAGCAGTTCTTC CSAPGKGKQFF
TRBD2 NA TRBJ2-1 TRBV5-1 TGCGCCAGCAGCTTGGAACGAGGACTAGCGTTTATCATCGGGAATGAGCAGTTCTTC CASSLERGLAFIIGNEQFF
TRBD1 many TRBJ1-4 TRBV4-2 TGTGCCAGCAGCCACCCGGGACAGGGGAGTGAACTGTTTTTT CASSHPGQGSELFF
TRBD2 NA TRBJ2-1 TRBV3-1 TGTGCCAGCAGCCAGTGGAGAGGGGACACACTAGCGGGAGGTGTACAAAATGAGCAGTTCTTC CASSQWRGDTLAGGVQNEQFF
NA many TRBJ1-6 TRBV12-3/TRBV12-4 TGTGCCAGCAGTTTAGGCCACACAAATTCACCCCTCCACTTT CASSLGHTNSPLHF
NA few TRBJ2-1 TRBV27 TGTGCCAGCAGTTTATCTGGGACCCAAGTGGGAATGTTCTTC CASSLSGTQVGMFF
NA many TRBJ2-2 TRBV29-1 TGCAGCGTTGAAGTTCACTCGAACACCGGGGAGCTGTTTTTT CSVEVHSNTGELFF
TRBD2 NA TRBJ2-3 TRBV20-1 TGCAGTGCCCCGGCGGCGGGAGGTAAAGATACGCAGTATTTT CSAPAAGGKDTQYF
NA many TRBJ2-3 TRBV20-1 TGCAGTGCTAGCCCCCACGAAGATACGCAGTATTTT CSASPHEDTQYF
TRBD2 few TRBJ2-7 TRBV6-5 TGTGCCAGCAGTTATGGGTCGGGAGGTAGTACCTACGAGCAGTACTTC CASSYGSGGSTYEQYF
TRBD2 many TRBJ2-1 TRBV15 TGTGCCACCAGCAGAGAGATAGCGGGGGGGGCAAATGAGCAGTTCTTC CATSREIAGGANEQFF
TRBD1 NA TRBJ1-6 TRBV20-1 TGCAGTGCTAGAGTAATCAGGACAGGCATATTTTCACCCCTCCACTTT CSARVIRTGIFSPLHF
TRBD2 many TRBJ2-7 TRBV5-1 TGCGCCAGCAGGAAGGTTTTCGCTAGCGGGGGGACCTACGAGCAGTACTTC CASRKVFASGGTYEQYF
TRBD1 few TRBJ2-5 TRBV5-1 TGCGCCAGCAGCAAGGACAGGGGCGGATTGGTAGCAGAGACCCAGTACTTC CASSKDRGGLVAETQYF